The clone carrying this T cell receptor beta chain has only a few counts. What it recognizes is unknown. The CDR3 covers 12 residues. The ends were cut back, 3 bases at V and 8 bases at J, with 9 bases in the middle. Germline loops: CDR1 KGHDR, CDR2 SFDVKD. The sample is drawn from a study of spatial heterogeneity in lung cancer. Study at large: Sequence detection consistently recorded a greater number of beta-chain than alpha-chain sequences. Broader study findings: Relative to follow-up, resection was when ubiquitous expanded tumor TCRs appeared more in blood.

All TCR cDNA molecules were individually tagged with a unique molecular identifier. Using its own MiXCR run on the 5' RACE reads, TCRdb lists one record per CDR3 protein. The sample contains tens of thousands of distinct CDR3 sequences, approximately 18% of which appear only once. The time point: sample taken at primary tumor resection. The authors sequenced whole RNA from tumor, nontumor lung or frozen PBMC without sorting. Donation came from 70 or so patients with untreated early-stage non-small cell lung cancer. The source is a male donor with early-stage non-small cell lung cancer. This specimen was PBMCs, taken at surgery. V gene TRBV24-1 combines with J gene TRBJ1-2; D is unresolved. The CDR3 spells CATSDIIGGYTF. CDR3 in DNA: TGTGCCACCAGTGATATCATCGGGGGCTACACCTTC.